Described below is a single TCR beta chain sequence and its context. The antigen is undetermined. This entry belongs to a study of T cell responses to AZD1222 COVID-19 vaccine. Some clones are missing from TCRdb's copy, which holds only in-frame ones; the method was immunoSEQ multiplex PCR. Of some 120,000 clones in the sample, over 75% were seen once. Regarding the study as a whole: Across spike, vaccine-associated CD4 TCRs were found, dominant at 160-218 and 743-854. Donors skewed white British and female; clonal diversity was possibly underestimated. Per reports, nearly half of all spike-specific TCRs target regions that are unmutated in variants.

The sequence was collected from an adult in good health. This material consisted of peripheral blood, taken on day 0 of AZD1222 vaccination.

The CDR3 region is CASSPGQGASGNTIYF. In DNA, the CDR3 is TGTGCCAGCAGCCCCGGACAGGGGGCCTCTGGAAACACCATATATTTT. The chain recombines TRBV11-3 with TRBJ1-3, with 11 nucleotides matching TRBD1. V shed 5 bases, J shed 0 bases, and the junction held 3 bases outside the gene matches. Germline CDR1 is SGHNT and CDR2 is YENEEA. The CDR3 covers 16 residues.